The 3 T cell receptor beta chains presented below share a single source sample, sequenced in a study of blood T cell repertoires in COVID-19 (dated by TCRdb to the early 2020s). The library was produced with the immunoSEQ multiplex PCR assay. TCRdb provides this immuneACCESS table in a form limited to in-frame rearrangements. Some clones are lacking; in checked studies, under half of them reflect an unresolved V gene, and why the rest are absent is not known. This sample comprises a few hundred thousand clones, more than 75% of them detected only once. The ten largest clones represent approximately 9.8% of the sample. The source material was peripheral blood. The receptors were sampled from a man between 35 and 55 years old who had recovered from COVID-19.

This chain joins TRBV7-9 and TRBJ2-7, with D uncertain. The CDR3 loop spans 12 amino acids. Germline CDR1 is SEHNR and CDR2 is FQNEAQ (reference sequence). V lost 3 bases and J 6 bases, leaving 9 bases between the germline ends. CDR3 DNA: TGTGCCAGCAGCTTGGGCCCGACCGAGCAGTACTTC. Amino acid sequence: CASSLGPTEQYF.

The chain joins TRBV7-9 to TRBJ2-3, with 7 bases identical to TRBD2. In germline, CDR1 is SEHNR, CDR2 FQNEAQ (reference sequence). Trimming took 2 bases from V and 7 from J; bases not matched to a gene: 6. The CDR3 consists of 14 residues. The CDR3 sequence: CASSLRLADHTQYF. The CDR3 DNA follows: TGTGCCAGCAGCTTAAGGCTAGCGGACCATACGCAGTATTTT.

A few counts support this clone. This rearrangement joins TRBV5-6 to TRBJ2-2, with D perhaps TRBD2 (5 bases). CDR3 length equals 18 residues. V was shortened by 4 bases and J by 5 bases, with 24 bases between the two germline ends. The germline V gene has CDR1 SGHDT and CDR2 YYEEEE. The CDR3 region has the DNA TGTGCCAGCAGCCTAATGCTTGTGGGATTCGGGGATACCGGGGAGCTGTTTTTT. Protein product: CASSLMLVGFGDTGELFF.